The 22 T cell receptor beta chains reported below all come from one sample, sequenced in a study of T cells in Graves' hyperthyroidism and ophthalmopathy. Amplification of TCR beta CDR3 regions was performed using RNA transcripts as template. The TCR CDR3 was amplified in a first-round RT-PCR using the HTBI primer set. TCRdb redid the calling of the multiplex PCR reads with MiXCR, one entry per CDR3 protein. This table holds around 580,000 distinct CDR3 sequences, 35% to 55% found once. Input material: peripheral blood or thyroid tissue (not recorded which). The receptors were gathered from a woman under 30 with Graves' hyperthyroidism.

The V call is TRBV11-2, the J call TRBJ2-7; 7 bases fit TRBD1. The ends lost 6 bases at V and 5 bases at J; junction bases unmatched: 10. Germline loops: CDR1 SGHAT, CDR2 FQNNGV. The CDR3 consists of 14 residues. The CDR3 DNA is TGTGCCAGCAGTTCGCCGACAGGGCGCCACGAGCAGTACTTC. It encodes CASSSPTGRHEQYF.

This clonotype was detected many times. The V and J genes are TRBV29-1 and TRBJ1-3; D is possibly TRBD1 (5 bases). The germline V gene encodes CDR1 SQVTM and CDR2 ANQGSEA. V was clipped by 4 bases and J by 4 bases, with 20 bases between them. The CDR3 loop spans 16 amino acids. Here the CDR3 reads CSVASPGTNLGNTIYF. CDR3 DNA: TGCAGCGTTGCGTCTCCCGGGACTAATTTAGGAAACACCATATATTTT.

The gene calls are TRBV29-1 and TRBJ1-1, with D hard to call. Per germline, CDR1 SQVTM and CDR2 ANQGSEA. The CDR3 runs to 9 residues. Trimming pared 8 bases from V and 0 bases from J, leaving 1 base between. This chain's CDR3 is CSMNTEAFF. CDR3 coding DNA: TGCAGCATGAACACTGAAGCTTTCTTT.

The rearrangement uses TRBV25-1 and TRBJ2-5; either TRBD1 or TRBD2 may fit D (5 bases each). Trimming cost V 1 base and J 1 base, with 22 bases left between them. The CDR3 totals 19 residues. Germline-derived CDR1 and CDR2 are MGHDK and SYGVNS. Written as DNA, the CDR3 is TGTGCCAGCAGTGAATTAAGTTTGGGGACCAGCGCAATCCAAGAGACCCAGTACTTC. This codes for CASSELSLGTSAIQETQYF.

The chain employs TRBV9 and TRBJ2-2; D uncertain. Germline V gene lookup returns CDR1 SGDLS and CDR2 YYNGEE. This CDR3 has 15 residues. The V end was cut by 5 bases, the J end by 0 bases, with 11 bases between. The CDR3 spells CASSDDRANTGELFF. DNA for the CDR3: TGTGCCAGCAGTGATGACCGGGCGAACACCGGGGAGCTGTTTTTT.

Ten or more counts support this clonotype. The chain uses TRBV4-3 and TRBJ1-2; 8 bases are a match to TRBD1. Germline assignment: CDR1 LGHNA and CDR2 YSLEER. J lost 4 bases, V lost 1 base, and 5 bases had no gene match. CDR3 length: 15 amino acids. The DNA for the CDR3 is TGCGCCAGCAGCCAAGGGGGGACAGGCGGCTATGGCTACACCTTC. Amino acids: CASSQGGTGGYGYTF.

This clonotype was detected many times. The rearrangement uses TRBV5-1 and TRBJ1-1; D gene uncertain. V was trimmed by 0 bases and J by 1 base, leaving 7 bases between them. This CDR3 is built from 14 residues. From germline, CDR1 is SGHRS and CDR2 YFSETQ. The CDR3 bases are TGCGCCAGCAGCTTGGGGATGGAGAACACTGAAGCTTTCTTT. Amino acid sequence: CASSLGMENTEAFF.

This clonotype was counted many times. The rearrangement joins TRBV6-5 to TRBJ1-5; D call uncertain. V lost 2 bases and J lost 0, with 11 bases in between. CDR3 length: 16 amino acids. Germline V gene lookup returns CDR1 MNHEY and CDR2 SVGAGI. CDR3 sequence: CASSYRGGDSNQPQHF. The CDR3 DNA reads TGTGCCAGCAGTTACCGTGGCGGAGATAGCAATCAGCCCCAGCATTTT.

Many counts were recorded for this clonotype. The V call is TRBV20-1, the J call TRBJ1-5; no clear D gene. Germline V lookup: CDR1 DFQATT, CDR2 SNEGSKA (reference sequence). V gave up 5 bases and J gave up 6 bases, with 11 bases separating them. CDR3 size: 12 residues. CDR3 region: CSAGRKAQPQHF. The CDR3, as DNA: TGCAGTGCTGGTCGGAAGGCTCAGCCCCAGCATTTT.

The table lists this clonotype with many counts. One end of the junction fails to match germline, which may point to a read error. The V and J genes are TRBV7-8 and TRBJ2-5; TRBD2 is a possible D gene (5 bases). The germline CDR1 and CDR2 sequences are SGHVS and FQNEAQ. The CDR3 is 13 amino acids. CDR3 amino acids: CASSYRLGEAQYF. The CDR3 DNA reads as TGTGCCAGCAGCTACCGGCTGGGAGAGGCCCAGTACTTC.

This clonotype showed up just a few times. The chain combines TRBV12-5 with TRBJ2-2, with TRBD1 as a possible D gene (5 bases). The CDR3 loop spans 17 amino acids. V lost 2 bases, J lost 6 bases, and 19 bases lay in between. Looked up from germline, CDR1 is LGHNT and CDR2 is FRNRAP. CDR3 in DNA: TGTGCTAGTGGTTTGTACAGCGCCGAAAGGGGTGCCGGGGAGCTGTTTTTT. This gives the protein CASGLYSAERGAGELFF. Variable domain in full (rest from reference TRBV12-5 and TRBJ2-2): DARVTQTPRHKVTEMGQEVTMRCQPILGHNTVFWYRQTMMQGLELLAYFRNRAPLDDSGMPKDRFSAEMPDATLATLKIQPSEPRDSAVYFCASGLYSAERGAGELFFGEGSRLTVL.

This chain connects TRBV5-1 to TRBJ1-6; possibly TRBD1 for D (6 bases). V shed 5 bases and J shed 7 bases, with 13 bases lying between them. CDR1 is SGHRS and CDR2 is YFSETQ in the germline V gene. The CDR3 has 14 residues. In DNA form, the CDR3 reads TGCGCCAGCAGTATTGGGACACGGAATTCACCCCTCCACTTT. This sequence encodes CASSIGTRNSPLHF.

The chain carries TRBV7-2 and TRBJ2-2; D is unresolved. CDR1 is SGHTA and CDR2 is FQGNSA in the germline V gene. Trimming pared 5 bases from V and 7 bases from J, leaving 11 bases between. The CDR3 contains 13 residues. The CDR3 bases are TGTGCCAGCAGCAAATCTGGAGACGGGGAGCTGTTTTTT. Its protein product is CASSKSGDGELFF.

The J gene is TRBJ2-7, the V gene TRBV29-1, with 9 bases that match TRBD1. Per germline, CDR1 SQVTM and CDR2 ANQGSEA. The CDR3 is 12 residues long. The CDR3, as DNA: TGCAACGTACGGGACAGGGACTACGAGCAGTACTTC. It specifies CNVRDRDYEQYF.

As DNA, the CDR3 is TGTACCATCAGTTACTCAACGGCGGAAGTGTTCTTT. Translated, it gives CTISYSTAEVFF. The V and J genes are TRBV6-5 and TRBJ1-1; the D is unclear. Germline lookup yields CDR1 MNHEY and CDR2 SVGAGI. CDR3 length equals 12 residues.

In its sample, this clonotype was seen once. The J gene is TRBJ1-1, the V gene TRBV7-9, with D possibly TRBD1 on 5 matching bases. The CDR3 length is 15 residues. Deletions cut 5 bases from V and 1 base from J, with 14 bases between. Per the germline V gene, CDR1 is SEHNR and CDR2 is FQNEAQ (reference sequence). The CDR3 bases are TGTGCCAGCAGCCAAGTGGGAGGGGCGAACACTGAAGCTTTCTTT. It codes for CASSQVGGANTEAFF.

The chain joins TRBV6-1 to TRBJ1-5, with D hard to call. V was cut by 6 bases and J by 11 bases, with 11 bases left in between. This CDR3 comprises 11 residues. The germline V gene encodes CDR1 MNHNS and CDR2 SASEGT. For the CDR3, the DNA is TGTGCCAGCAGCCCGGAGGAGACCCAGCATTTT. Encoded protein: CASSPEETQHF.

The rearrangement uses TRBV7-3 and TRBJ1-1; D is unresolved. Germline loops: CDR1 SGHTA, CDR2 FQGTGA. This CDR3 is built from 14 residues. The V end was cut by 2 bases, the J end by 1 base, with 8 bases between. This CDR3 is CASSLSDQNTEAFF. CDR3 nucleotide sequence: TGTGCCAGCAGCTTATCGGACCAGAACACTGAAGCTTTCTTT.

DNA of the CDR3: TGTGCCAGCAGAACCGAGGACGATCAGGAGGCTGGCTACACCTTC. Its translation is CASRTEDDQEAGYTF. The V and J genes are TRBV7-9 and TRBJ1-2, with no clear D. The CDR3 is made up of 15 amino acids. With 6 bases removed from V and 7 bases from J, the gap between germline ends came to 21 bases. In germline, CDR1 is SEHNR, CDR2 FQNEAQ (reference sequence). Using reference TRBV7-9 and TRBJ1-2 for the parts outside the CDR3, the full variable domain is DTGVSQNPRHKITKRGQNVTFRCDPISEHNRLYWYRQTLGQGPEFLTYFQNEAQLEKSRLLSDRFSAERPKGSFSTLEIQRTEQGDSAMYLCASRTEDDQEAGYTFGSGTRLTVV.

This chain uses TRBV20-1 with TRBJ1-5; D not resolved. Germline V gives CDR1 DFQATT, CDR2 SNEGSKA (reference sequence). CDR3 length: 13 residues. Trimming left V 5 bases short and J 2 bases short, with 10 bases between. The CDR3: CSADVVGNQPQHF. Here the CDR3 DNA reads TGCAGTGCTGACGTCGTGGGCAATCAGCCCCAGCATTTT.

The V call is TRBV2, the J call TRBJ2-1; D unclear. V shed 4 bases and J shed 15 bases, with 10 bases lying between them. Germline-derived CDR1 and CDR2 are SNHLY and FYNNEI. CDR3 size: 10 residues. CDR3 bases: TGTGCCAGCAGTGTATCAATCTCGTTCTTC. It codes for CASSVSISFF.

The chain couples TRBV4-2 to TRBJ2-5; weak D call: TRBD2 (6 bases). Trimming cost V 4 bases and J 3 bases, with 15 bases left between them. The germline gives CDR1 LGHNA, CDR2 YNFKEQ. This CDR3 comprises 15 residues. The CDR3, as DNA: TGTGCCAGCAGCCCAAACCAGGCGGGGAAAGAGACCCAGTACTTC. It translates to CASSPNQAGKETQYF.